The T cell receptor beta chain under discussion was sequenced for a study of graft-versus-host responses after intestinal transplantation. Concerning this clone itself: The antigen is unknown.

This CDR3 region has 16 residues. V lost 4 bases and J 6 bases, leaving 22 bases between the germline ends. Looked up from germline, CDR1 is MGHRA and CDR2 is YSYEKL. Study observations and caveats: Early after transplant, HvG declines were associated with peak levels of circulating GvH clones.

Clones were sequenced by immunoSEQ multiplex PCR, and TCRdb holds only the in-frame ones, with some missing. The table has under 95,000 clones, more than 70% seen once; the top ten hold around 2.3%. The gene calls are TRBV4-1 and TRBJ2-7; D may be TRBD2 (6 bases). The receptor comes from a human donor who received an intestinal transplant. Sequencing was performed on unstimulated CD8+ T cells sorted from spleen or lymph node cells, taken before intestinal transplant. The chain's CDR3 is CASSRPPGLAPSEQYF. The DNA for the CDR3 is TGCGCCAGCAGCCGACCTCCGGGACTGGCCCCCAGCGAGCAGTACTTC.